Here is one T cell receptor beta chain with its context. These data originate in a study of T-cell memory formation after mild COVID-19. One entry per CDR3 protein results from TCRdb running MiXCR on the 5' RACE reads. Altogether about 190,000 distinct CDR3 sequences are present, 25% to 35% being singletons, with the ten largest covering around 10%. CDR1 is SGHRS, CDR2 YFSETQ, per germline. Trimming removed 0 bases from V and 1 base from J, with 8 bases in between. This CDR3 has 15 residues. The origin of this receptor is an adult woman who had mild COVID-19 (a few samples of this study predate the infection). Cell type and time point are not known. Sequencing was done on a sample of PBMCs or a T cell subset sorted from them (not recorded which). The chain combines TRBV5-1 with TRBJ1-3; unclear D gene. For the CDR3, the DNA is TGCGCCAGCAGCTTGGGCGGCCAATCTGGAAACACCATATATTTT. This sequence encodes CASSLGGQSGNTIYF.